The T cell receptor beta chain described here comes from a study of beta chain features in type 1 diabetes. CD4+ naive, central memory, regulatory and stem cell-like memory subsets were isolated by sorting on CD45RO/CCR7/CD25/CD127/CD95/CD27. Germline assignment: CDR1 LNHDA and CDR2 SQIVND (reference sequence). The CDR3 extends over 14 amino acids. The V and J ends lost 6 bases and 2 bases respectively, with 13 bases between them. This clone has a handful of counts. Since all of the isolated RNA was reverse transcribed, expressed TCRB transcripts were what got sequenced. TCRdb keeps only in-frame clones here, not all; method: immunoSEQ multiplex PCR. This table holds about 180,000 clones, about 13% found once.

Input material: central memory CD4+ T cells from blood. The chain joins TRBV19 to TRBJ1-1; D may be TRBD1 (5 bases). The source of this sequence is a woman younger than 30 in good health. CDR3 in amino acids: CASSRQSSNTEAFF. The CDR3 DNA is TGTGCCAGTAGCAGACAGTCCTCAAACACTGAAGCTTTCTTT.